This TCR beta chain was sequenced during a study of T cell changes during pregnancy in multiple sclerosis. Sequencing was performed with immunoSEQ multiplex PCR; in TCRdb, only in-frame clones are kept and a portion is missing. The sample holds tens of thousands of clones; about nine tenths are singletons and the top ten take 0.45% to 0.65%. The CDR3 runs 14 residues. V was trimmed by 1 base and J by 1 base, leaving 8 bases between them. From germline, CDR1 is MNHNS and CDR2 SASEGT. The source of this sequence is a female donor with multiple sclerosis, enrolled in a pregnancy study. This specimen consisted of CD4+ T cells from peripheral blood mononuclear cells, obtained in the first trimester of pregnancy. The chain joins TRBV6-1 to TRBJ2-7; D ambiguous. For the CDR3, the DNA is TGTGCCAGCAGTGAAGGGCGCGGTTCCTACGAGCAGTACTTC. It translates to CASSEGRGSYEQYF.